Listed here is a single T cell receptor (beta chain). This clone was detected once. Which antigen it targets is not known. No base quality information exists; no much larger clone differs at one position. Here V drops 6 bases and J drops 1 base, and the junction holds 7 bases not matched to any gene. The CDR3 has 15 amino acids, counting the end cysteine and phenylalanine. CDR3 DNA only is kept here, 45 bases in frame from base 1. For CDR1 and CDR2, the germline V gene (reference sequence) lists MNHNY and SVGAGI. This sample stems from a study of blood T cell repertoires in COVID-19 (dated by TCRdb to the early 2020s). Background for the entire study: Collaborator samples came from the United States, Italy and Spain and covered acute and convalescent phases of COVID-19. Nearly every sample came with metadata listing a de-identified subject ID, COVID-19 status, age in years and sex. The prospective study material was composed of cDNA or gDNA derived from T cells, B-cell-depleted T cells, or PBMCs. The repertoires were released in a freely available public database meant as a resource for research on the immune response to SARS-CoV-2. Samples were obtained from the ongoing ImmuneRACE study (first 160 participants) and from some 1,200 subjects provided by 6 global collaborators. Where available, HLA class I and class II types were taken from metadata supplied by the sample provider and were not determined by assay-based typing. The dataset comprised deeply sampled blood TCRbeta repertoires from subjects exposed to, actively infected with, or recovered from COVID-19.

TCRbeta CDR3 regions were amplified from genomic DNA using the immunoSEQ Assay, a bias-controlled multiplex PCR. The original pipeline was this. Within the assay, amplification of reference gene primers was used to estimate how many nucleated cells each sample contained. To quantify the absolute abundance of each unique TCRbeta CDR3 rearrangement, sequence reads were collapsed and filtered. For each sample, productive Simpson clonality was calculated by taking the square root of Simpson's diversity index across productive rearrangements. Here the immuneACCESS table is served through TCRdb, limited to in-frame sequences with V and J called. Missing clones are a known gap in these copies; in checked studies unresolved V genes cover under half, and the rest lacks a known reason. V and J calls and clone size are as listed in that table; D and trimming were resolved from the DNA. The sample data list 380,000 or so clones, and about four fifths of these were observed just once. Of the sample, roughly 1.1% falls within the top ten clones.

General findings and caveats noted by the study authors: The quantity of clinical and demographic metadata differed by source and by participant and was supplied without curation.

Collaborating institutions collected whole blood in K2EDTA tubes following their own protocols. For TCRbeta analysis, collaborators shipped samples as frozen whole blood, isolated PBMCs, or DNA extracted from either of those sample types. The sequence was collected from a human donor with acute or convalescent COVID-19. The donor label of this sample is uncertain. The receptor chain draws on TRBV6-6 and TRBJ2-3; 7 bases in the middle match TRBD2. Sequencing used peripheral blood. CDR3 protein: CASRGLGGGTDTQYF. In nucleotide form, the sequence is TGTGCCAGCAGAGGACTAGGTGGGGGCACAGATACGCAGTATTTT.